This T cell receptor beta chain comes out of a study of identical twins. TCRdb analysed the 5' RACE reads with MiXCR anew, one entry per CDR3 protein. The sample yields hundreds of thousands of distinct CDR3 sequences, about 20% seen once. This clonotype was seen at least ten times. Its antigen is undetermined. Findings of the study overall: Because invariant MAIT and iNKT cells could be present, zero-insertion analyses could be partly confounded. Conclusions were based on cross-sectional statistical analysis, without following the same donors.

This CDR3 is built from 14 residues. Looked up from germline, CDR1 is SGHRS and CDR2 is YFSETQ. The V and J ends lost 0 bases and 1 base respectively, with 8 bases between them. The same sample was also studied in work on T cells expressing NK-cell markers. In that study: Seven of the eight sequenced donors were classified as HCMV-seropositive, and one was classified as seronegative. No clear determination of HCMV specificity was made for expanded NKG2C+ T cell clones.

The chain carries TRBV5-1 and TRBJ2-7; the D is unclear. What was sequenced was PBMCs. The sequence derives from a young woman in good health. As DNA, the CDR3 is TGCGCCAGCAGCTTGGGGGCAGGTTCCTACGAGCAGTACTTC. Its translation: CASSLGAGSYEQYF. The complete variable domain, with remaining parts taken from reference TRBV5-1 and TRBJ2-7, reads KAGVTQTPRYLIKTRGQQVTLSCSPISGHRSVSWYQQTPGQGLQFLFEYFSETQRNKGNFPGRFSGRQFSNSRSEMNVSTLELGDSALYLCASSLGAGSYEQYFGPGTRLTVT.